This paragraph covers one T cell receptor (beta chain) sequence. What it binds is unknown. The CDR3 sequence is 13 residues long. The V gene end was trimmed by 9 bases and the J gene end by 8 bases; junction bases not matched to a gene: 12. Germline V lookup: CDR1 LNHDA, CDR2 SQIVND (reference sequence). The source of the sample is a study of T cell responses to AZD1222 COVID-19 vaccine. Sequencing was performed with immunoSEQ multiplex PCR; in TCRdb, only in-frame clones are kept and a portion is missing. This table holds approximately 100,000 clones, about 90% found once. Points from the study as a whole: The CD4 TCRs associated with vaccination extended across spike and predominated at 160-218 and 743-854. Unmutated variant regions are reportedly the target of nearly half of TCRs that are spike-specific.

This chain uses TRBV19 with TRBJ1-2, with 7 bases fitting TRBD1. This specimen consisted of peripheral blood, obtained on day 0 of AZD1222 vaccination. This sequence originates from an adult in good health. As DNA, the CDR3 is TGTGCCAGCACAGGGGCCCATGGGACGGGCTACACCTTC. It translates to CASTGAHGTGYTF.